The present T cell receptor beta chain was sequenced within a study of blood T cell repertoires in COVID-19. Study context: Specimens from acute and convalescent COVID-19 originated in the United States, Italy and Spain. Sources were T cells, B-cell-depleted T cells, or PBMCs; the material itself was cDNA or gDNA.

The length of the CDR3 is 15 residues. Germline V gives CDR1 SGHTA, CDR2 FQGTGA. Trimming at V came to 8 bases and at J to 6 bases, leaving 9 bases not matched to a gene. As handled by the study authors: How many nucleated cells were present was estimated from reference gene primer amplification. Assay: immunoSEQ multiplex PCR; the TCRdb copy retains only in-frame clones and omits some. The V and J calls and the clone size are those of that table, but D and trimming were determined from the DNA. The sample includes some 83,000 clones, roughly 88% of them seen just once. This sequence originates from a man in his sixties with acute or convalescent COVID-19. This chain connects TRBV7-3 to TRBJ1-5, with 11 bases aligning to TRBD1. Sequencing was performed on peripheral blood. CDR3 coding DNA: TGTGCCAGCGACCTGGACAGGGGGCATGGTCAGCCCCAGCATTTT. This codes for CASDLDRGHGQPQHF.